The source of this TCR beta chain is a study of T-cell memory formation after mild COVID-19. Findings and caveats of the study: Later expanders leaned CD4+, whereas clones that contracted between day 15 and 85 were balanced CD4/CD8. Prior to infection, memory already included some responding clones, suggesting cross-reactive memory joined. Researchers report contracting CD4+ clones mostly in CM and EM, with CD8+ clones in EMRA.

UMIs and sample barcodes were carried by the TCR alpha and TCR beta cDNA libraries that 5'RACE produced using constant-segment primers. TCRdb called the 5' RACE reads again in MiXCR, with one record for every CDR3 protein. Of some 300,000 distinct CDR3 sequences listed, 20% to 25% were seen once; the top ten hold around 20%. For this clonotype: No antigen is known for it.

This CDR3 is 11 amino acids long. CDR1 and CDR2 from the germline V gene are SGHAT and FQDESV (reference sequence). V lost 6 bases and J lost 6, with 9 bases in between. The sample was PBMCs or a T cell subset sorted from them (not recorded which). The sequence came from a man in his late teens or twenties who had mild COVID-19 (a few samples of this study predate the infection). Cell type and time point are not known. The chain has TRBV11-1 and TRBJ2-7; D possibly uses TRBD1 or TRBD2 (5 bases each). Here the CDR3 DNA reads TGTGCCAGCAGTGGGGGTAGCGAGCAGTACGTC. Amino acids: CASSGGSEQYV.